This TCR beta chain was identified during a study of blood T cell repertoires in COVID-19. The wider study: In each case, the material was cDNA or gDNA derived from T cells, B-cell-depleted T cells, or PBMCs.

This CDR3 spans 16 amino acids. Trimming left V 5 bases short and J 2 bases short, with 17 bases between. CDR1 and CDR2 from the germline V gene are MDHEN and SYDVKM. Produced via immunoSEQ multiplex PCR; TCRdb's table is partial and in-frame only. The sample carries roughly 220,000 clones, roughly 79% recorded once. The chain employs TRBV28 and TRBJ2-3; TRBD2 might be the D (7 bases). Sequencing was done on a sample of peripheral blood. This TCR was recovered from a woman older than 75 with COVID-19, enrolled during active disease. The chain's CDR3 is CASSPWGGRVTDTQYF. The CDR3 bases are TGTGCCAGCAGTCCCTGGGGGGGCCGGGTCACAGATACGCAGTATTTT.